The source of this T cell receptor (beta chain) is a study of T cell repertoires in cytomegalovirus infection (dated by TCRdb to the late 2010s). As for the study more broadly: Recently identified HLA-C-restricted CMV epitopes, whose presentation resists viral immunomodulation, were targeted by peptide stimulations together with well-studied HLA-B-restricted epitopes. The HLA type of each donor mattered for the analysis, because public TCR beta signatures pointed to carriage of CMV infection along with the matching HLA type. Study-wide findings and limitations: Carriers of CMV infection plus the relevant HLA type were discriminated by the cumulative frequency of public TCR beta family members in the study cohort and in an independent roughly 370-donor cohort. In the ex vivo response, HLA-C-restricted CMV-specific TCR beta clonotypes were dominant, and in two of eight donors the single most frequent clonotype came from this HLA-C-restricted group.

TCRdb lists the instrument as Illumina HiSeq 1500. The public reads were run again by TCRdb, first through fastp at Q25 and then through MiXCR, and only productive beta chains were kept. Merged by CDR3 protein, the rows form single entries marked with the most common genes and DNA. Across this sample there are about 890,000 distinct CDR3 sequences, with around 30% seen only once. The ten biggest clones cover over 11% of the sample. In regard to this clonotype: Its antigen specificity is not known. Nothing much larger sits one base from this clone, and base qualities are not available.

According to the study, the label for this sample's treatment or condition signals: in vitro stimulation with specific CMV peptide epitopes to enrich CMV-specific T cells. This receptor was identified in a human donor in good health (CMV status not recorded). Some clones in this sample may be carry-over from other donors' samples. The sample in question was cultured CD8+ T cells from PBMCs, obtained from culture after CMV antigen stimulation.

The DNA sequence is TGTGCCAGCAGTAACAGAGGGTGGAGCACAGATACGCAGTATTTT. This encodes CASSNRGWSTDTQYF. Rearrangement joined TRBV6-6 to TRBJ2-3, with TRBD2 perhaps the D gene, on 5 matching bases. The CDR3 has 15 amino acids, counting the end cysteine and phenylalanine. Only the CDR3 part of the read is kept: 45 bases, read in frame from the first base. The germline V gene (reference sequence) supplies CDR1 MNHNY and CDR2 SVGAGI. V and J are truncated by 5 bases and 0 bases respectively, leaving an intervening sequence of 12 bases.